This T cell receptor beta chain derives from a study of PD-L1 blockade in urothelial cancer. Study as a whole: Patients started atezolizumab around 2014, 1,200 mg intravenously every 3 weeks.

Some clones are missing from TCRdb's copy, which holds only in-frame ones; the method was immunoSEQ multiplex PCR. This sample yields 17,000 or so clones, of which roughly 87% are seen a single time; 5.9% belongs to the top ten. The sequencing used PBMCs, collected around atezolizumab (anti-PD-L1) treatment. The receptor was derived from a man in his fifties with urothelial cancer.

The chain's CDR3 is CASSFGAGTGSGYSNQPQHF. The CDR3 DNA reads TGTGCCAGCAGCTTCGGGGCCGGGACAGGGTCGGGGTATAGCAATCAGCCCCAGCATTTT. V is TRBV5-5 and J is TRBJ1-5, with TRBD1 matching over 9 bases. After removal of 2 bases from V and 0 bases from J, the junction contained 15 bases not matched to a gene. This CDR3 has 20 amino acids. CDR1 and CDR2 from the germline V gene are SGHKS and YYEKEE (reference sequence).